Below, one T cell receptor beta chain is given with its context. This entry is derived from a study of blood T cell repertoires in COVID-19. Study-wide background: Some COVID-19 samples were acute and others convalescent; all came from the United States, Italy and Spain. Sources were T cells, B-cell-depleted T cells, or PBMCs; the material itself was cDNA or gDNA.

The V segment lost 3 bases and the J segment 4 bases; nucleotides outside the gene matches: 12. This CDR3 spans 18 amino acids. Per the germline V gene, CDR1 is DFQATT and CDR2 is SNEGSKA (reference sequence). TCRdb's table, derived via immunoSEQ multiplex PCR, lists solely in-frame clones and lacks some. This table holds over 25,000 clones, roughly 91% found once. The chain combines TRBV20-1 with TRBJ2-3, with 14 bases that match TRBD2. The sequencing input was peripheral blood. The source of this sequence is a man between 65 and 80 years old with active COVID-19. The CDR3 DNA reads TGCAGTGCTAGTCTCTCTCCGGGACTAGCGGGAGTGGCAGATACGCAGTATTTT. Translated: CSASLSPGLAGVADTQYF.